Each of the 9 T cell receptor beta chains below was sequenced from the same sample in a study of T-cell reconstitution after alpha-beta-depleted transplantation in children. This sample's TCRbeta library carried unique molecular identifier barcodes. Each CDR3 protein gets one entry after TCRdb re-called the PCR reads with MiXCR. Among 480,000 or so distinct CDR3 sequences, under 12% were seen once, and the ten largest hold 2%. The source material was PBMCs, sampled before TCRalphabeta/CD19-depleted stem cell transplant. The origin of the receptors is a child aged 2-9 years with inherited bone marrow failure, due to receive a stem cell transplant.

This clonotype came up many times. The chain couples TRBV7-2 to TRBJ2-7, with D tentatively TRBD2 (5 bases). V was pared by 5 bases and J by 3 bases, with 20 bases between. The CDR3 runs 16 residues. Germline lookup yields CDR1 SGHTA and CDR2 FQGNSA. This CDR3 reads CASSTNTGIHLYEQYF. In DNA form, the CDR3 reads TGTGCCAGCAGCACTAACACCGGGATTCACCTCTACGAGCAGTACTTC.

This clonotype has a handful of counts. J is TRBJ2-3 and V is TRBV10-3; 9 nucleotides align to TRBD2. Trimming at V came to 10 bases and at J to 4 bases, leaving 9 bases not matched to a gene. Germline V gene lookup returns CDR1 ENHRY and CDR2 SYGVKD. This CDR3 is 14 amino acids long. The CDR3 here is CATKSGRLPDTQYF. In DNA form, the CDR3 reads TGTGCCACCAAGAGCGGGAGGCTACCAGATACGCAGTATTTT.

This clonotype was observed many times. CDR3 nucleotides: TGTGCCAGCAGTTACCCGCATAGCGGGAGGCTTTACGGGGATGAGCAGTTCTTC. The encoded protein is CASSYPHSGRLYGDEQFF. V gene TRBV6-2 or TRBV6-3 combines with J gene TRBJ2-1, with TRBD2 matching over 10 bases. Germline V gene sequence: CDR1 MNHEY, CDR2 SVGEGT. Losses at the gene ends were 2 bases for V and 8 bases for J; bases not matched to a gene: 15. The CDR3 loop spans 18 amino acids.

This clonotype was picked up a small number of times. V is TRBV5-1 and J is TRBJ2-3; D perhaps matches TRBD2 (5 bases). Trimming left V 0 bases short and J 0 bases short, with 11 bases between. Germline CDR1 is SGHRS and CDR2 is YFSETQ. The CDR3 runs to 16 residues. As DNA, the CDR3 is TGCGCCAGCAGCTTGGGCGCGGGCCCTAGCACAGATACGCAGTATTTT. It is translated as CASSLGAGPSTDTQYF.

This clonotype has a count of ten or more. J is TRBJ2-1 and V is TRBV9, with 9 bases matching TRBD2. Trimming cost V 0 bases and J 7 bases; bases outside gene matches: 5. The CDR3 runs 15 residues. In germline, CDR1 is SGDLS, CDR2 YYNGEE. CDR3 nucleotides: TGTGCCAGCAGCGTAGGTAGCGGGAGTGGAAATGAGCAGTTCTTC. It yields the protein CASSVGSGSGNEQFF.

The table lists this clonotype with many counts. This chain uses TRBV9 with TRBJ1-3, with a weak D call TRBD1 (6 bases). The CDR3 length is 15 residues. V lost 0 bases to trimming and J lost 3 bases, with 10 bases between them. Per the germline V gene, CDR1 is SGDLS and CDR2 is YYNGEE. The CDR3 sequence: CASSVAGGFGNTIYF. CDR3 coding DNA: TGTGCCAGCAGCGTAGCGGGGGGCTTTGGAAACACCATATATTTT.

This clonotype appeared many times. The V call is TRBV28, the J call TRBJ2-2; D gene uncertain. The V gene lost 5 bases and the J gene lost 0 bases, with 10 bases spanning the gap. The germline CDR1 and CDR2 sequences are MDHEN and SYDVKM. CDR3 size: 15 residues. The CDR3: CASSPPVANTGELFF. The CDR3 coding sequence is TGTGCCAGCAGTCCGCCGGTCGCGAACACCGGGGAGCTGTTTTTT.

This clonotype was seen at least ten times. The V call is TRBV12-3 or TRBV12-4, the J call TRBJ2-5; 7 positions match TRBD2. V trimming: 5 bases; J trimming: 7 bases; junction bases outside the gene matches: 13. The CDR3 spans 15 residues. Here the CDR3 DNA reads TGTGCCAGCAGTCCCCCTCCTGCTGGCGGGGGGACCCAGTACTTC. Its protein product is CASSPPPAGGGTQYF.

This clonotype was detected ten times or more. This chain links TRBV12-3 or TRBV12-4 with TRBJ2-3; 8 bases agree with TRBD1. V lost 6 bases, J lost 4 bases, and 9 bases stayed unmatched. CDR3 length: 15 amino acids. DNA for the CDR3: TGTGCCAGCAGGTGGACAGGGTCTGACCCAGATACGCAGTATTTT. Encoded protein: CASRWTGSDPDTQYF.